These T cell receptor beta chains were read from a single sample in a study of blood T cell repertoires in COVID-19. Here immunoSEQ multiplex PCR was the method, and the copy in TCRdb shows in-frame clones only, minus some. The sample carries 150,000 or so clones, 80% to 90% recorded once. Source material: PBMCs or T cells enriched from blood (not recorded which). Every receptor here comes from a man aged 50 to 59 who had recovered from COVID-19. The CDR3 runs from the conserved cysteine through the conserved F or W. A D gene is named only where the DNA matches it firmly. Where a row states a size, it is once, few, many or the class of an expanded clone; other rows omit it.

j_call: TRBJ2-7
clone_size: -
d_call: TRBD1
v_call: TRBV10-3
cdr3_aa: CAISGDSGLTYEQYF
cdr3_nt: TGTGCCATCAGTGGGGACAGCGGTCTTACCTACGAGCAGTACTTC

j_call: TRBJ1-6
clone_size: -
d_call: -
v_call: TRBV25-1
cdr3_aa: CASSRDFGSPLHF
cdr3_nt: TGTGCCAGCAGCCGGGACTTTGGTTCACCCCTCCACTTT

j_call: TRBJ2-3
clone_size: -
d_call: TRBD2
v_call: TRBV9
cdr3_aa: CASSGPWEAGGWDTQYF
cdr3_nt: TGTGCCAGCAGCGGCCCATGGGAAGCGGGGGGTTGGGATACGCAGTATTTT

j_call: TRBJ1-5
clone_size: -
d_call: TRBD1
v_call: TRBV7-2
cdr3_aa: CASSQRGQYNQPQHF
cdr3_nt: TGTGCCAGCAGCCAGAGGGGGCAGTACAATCAGCCCCAGCATTTT

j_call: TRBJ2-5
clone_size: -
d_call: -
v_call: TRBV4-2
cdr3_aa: CASSQITGQETQYF
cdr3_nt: TGTGCCAGCAGCCAAATAACAGGACAAGAGACCCAGTACTTC

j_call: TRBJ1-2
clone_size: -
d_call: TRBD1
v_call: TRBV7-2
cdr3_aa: CASSLPSGGYGYTF
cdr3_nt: TGTGCCAGCAGCTTGCCGTCAGGGGGCTATGGCTACACCTTC

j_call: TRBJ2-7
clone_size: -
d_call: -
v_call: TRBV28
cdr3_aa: CASSWGIAVPYEQYF
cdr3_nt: TGTGCCAGCAGTTGGGGGATAGCGGTACCCTACGAGCAGTACTTC

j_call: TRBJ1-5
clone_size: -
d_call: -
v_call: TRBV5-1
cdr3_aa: CASSPNNQPQHF
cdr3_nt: TGCGCCAGCAGCCCTAATAATCAGCCCCAGCATTTT

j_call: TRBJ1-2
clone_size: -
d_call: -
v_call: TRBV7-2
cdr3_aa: CASTDGWSDGYTF
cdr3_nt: TGTGCCAGCACCGACGGGTGGAGCGATGGCTACACCTTC

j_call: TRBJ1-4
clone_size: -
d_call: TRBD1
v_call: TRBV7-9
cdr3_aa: CASSLGDRVYEKLFF
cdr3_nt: TGTGCCAGCAGCTTAGGCGACAGGGTATACGAAAAACTGTTTTTT

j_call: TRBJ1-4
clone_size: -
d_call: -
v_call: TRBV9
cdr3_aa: CASHGGPQRGYQYEKLFF
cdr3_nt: TGTGCCAGCCACGGAGGGCCCCAGCGGGGGTATCAGTATGAAAAACTGTTTTTT

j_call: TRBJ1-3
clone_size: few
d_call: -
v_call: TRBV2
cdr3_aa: CASSDGGRNTIYF
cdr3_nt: TGTGCCAGCAGTGACGGAGGGCGAAACACCATATATTTT

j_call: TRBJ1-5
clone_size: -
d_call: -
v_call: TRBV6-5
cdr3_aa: CASSLQSNQPQHF
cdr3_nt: TGTGCCAGCAGCCTACAGTCCAATCAGCCCCAGCATTTT

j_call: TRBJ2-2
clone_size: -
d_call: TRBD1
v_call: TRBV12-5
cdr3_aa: CASGLAGDRGNGELFF
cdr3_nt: TGTGCTAGTGGTTTGGCCGGGGACAGGGGCAACGGGGAGCTGTTTTTT

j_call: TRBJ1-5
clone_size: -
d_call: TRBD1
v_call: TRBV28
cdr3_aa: CASSYSTGGIQPQHF
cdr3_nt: TGTGCCAGCAGTTATTCGACAGGGGGGATCCAGCCCCAGCATTTT

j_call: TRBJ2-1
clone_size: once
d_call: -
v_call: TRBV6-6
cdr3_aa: CASSYSGSSYNEQFF
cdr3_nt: TGTGCCAGCAGTTACTCCGGGAGCTCGTACAATGAGCAGTTCTTC

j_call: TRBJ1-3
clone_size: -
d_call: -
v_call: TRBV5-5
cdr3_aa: CASSLGEGSPGNTIYF
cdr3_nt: TGTGCCAGCAGCTTGGGAGAGGGCTCACCTGGAAACACCATATATTTT